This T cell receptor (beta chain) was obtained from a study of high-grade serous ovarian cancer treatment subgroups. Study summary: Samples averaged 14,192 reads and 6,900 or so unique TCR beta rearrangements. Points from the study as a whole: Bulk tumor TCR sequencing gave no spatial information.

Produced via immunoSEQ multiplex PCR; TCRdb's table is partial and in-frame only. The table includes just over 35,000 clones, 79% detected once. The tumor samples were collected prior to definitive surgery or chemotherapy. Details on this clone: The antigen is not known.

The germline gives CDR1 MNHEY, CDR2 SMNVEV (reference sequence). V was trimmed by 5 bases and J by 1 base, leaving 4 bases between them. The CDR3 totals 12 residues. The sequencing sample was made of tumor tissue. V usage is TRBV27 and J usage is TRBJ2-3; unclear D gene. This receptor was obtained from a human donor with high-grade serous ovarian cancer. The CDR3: CASSPRTDTQYF. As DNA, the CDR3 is TGTGCCAGCAGTCCCCGCACAGATACGCAGTATTTT.